This is a list of T cell receptor beta chains from one sample in a study of CD8 T cells in ankylosing spondylitis. TCRdb reprocessed the 5' RACE reads with MiXCR, giving one entry per CDR3 protein. The data hold a few hundred thousand distinct CDR3 sequences, with 15% to 20% observed a single time. Specimen: blood, either unsorted or a sorted T cell fraction (not recorded which). These receptors came from a male donor with ankylosing spondylitis or in good health (not recorded which). CDR3s include the opening cysteine and the closing phenylalanine or tryptophan. Each record gives: V gene, clone size, D gene, J gene, CDR3 DNA, CDR3 protein. The D gene is left open where the match is weak. Part of the rows lack a size; the others show once, few, many or a class for expanded clones.

V gene: TRBV27
clone size: NA
D gene: TRBD2
J gene: TRBJ2-7
CDR3 DNA: TGTGCCAGCAGTCCCGGGACTAGCGGGGCCTCGGAGCAGTACTTC
CDR3 protein: CASSPGTSGASEQYF

V gene: TRBV12-3/TRBV12-4
clone size: many
D gene: TRBD1
J gene: TRBJ2-1
CDR3 DNA: TGTGCCAGCAGTTCCTACTGGGACAGCGCCGACAATGAGCAGTTCTTC
CDR3 protein: CASSSYWDSADNEQFF

V gene: TRBV5-5
clone size: NA
D gene: TRBD2
J gene: TRBJ2-7
CDR3 DNA: TGTGCCAGCAGCATAACTAGCGGGACGTCCTACGAGCAGTACTTC
CDR3 protein: CASSITSGTSYEQYF

V gene: TRBV4-3
clone size: NA
D gene: NA
J gene: TRBJ2-2
CDR3 DNA: TGCGCCAGCAGCCAAGAATACAGGACCGGGGAGCTGTTTTTT
CDR3 protein: CASSQEYRTGELFF

V gene: TRBV4-1
clone size: NA
D gene: NA
J gene: TRBJ2-5
CDR3 DNA: TGCGCCAGCAGCCCCCGGGTGATAGAAGAGACCCAGTACTTC
CDR3 protein: CASSPRVIEETQYF

V gene: TRBV5-5
clone size: many
D gene: NA
J gene: TRBJ2-7
CDR3 DNA: TGTGCCAGCAGCTTCGACCCCTATGGAGACGTTCGATACTACGAGCAGTACTTC
CDR3 protein: CASSFDPYGDVRYYEQYF

V gene: TRBV2
clone size: NA
D gene: NA
J gene: TRBJ2-7
CDR3 DNA: TGTGCCAGCAGTGATTCCGGCATCAATGGAGCCTACGAGCAGTACTTC
CDR3 protein: CASSDSGINGAYEQYF

V gene: TRBV12-3/TRBV12-4
clone size: NA
D gene: TRBD2
J gene: TRBJ2-5
CDR3 DNA: TGTGCCAGCAGCTCCGTCACTAGCGGGAGTGTAGAGACCCAGTACTTC
CDR3 protein: CASSSVTSGSVETQYF

V gene: TRBV15
clone size: many
D gene: TRBD2
J gene: TRBJ2-1
CDR3 DNA: TGTGCCACCAGACCCGGGACTAGCGGGATCGATGAGCAGTTCTTC
CDR3 protein: CATRPGTSGIDEQFF

V gene: TRBV27
clone size: few
D gene: NA
J gene: TRBJ2-5
CDR3 DNA: TGTGCCAGCAGTCCCAGAGGGGCGCCGAGCGCTGAGACCCAGTACTTC
CDR3 protein: CASSPRGAPSAETQYF

V gene: TRBV29-1
clone size: many
D gene: NA
J gene: TRBJ1-2
CDR3 DNA: TGCAGCACTTTGACGGAAGATTATGGCTACACCTTC
CDR3 protein: CSTLTEDYGYTF

V gene: TRBV5-1
clone size: once
D gene: TRBD2
J gene: TRBJ2-1
CDR3 DNA: TGCGCCAGCAGCCCCTACGCCCCGGGACTAGCGGGAGTTGAGCAGTTCTTC
CDR3 protein: CASSPYAPGLAGVEQFF

V gene: TRBV10-3
clone size: many
D gene: NA
J gene: TRBJ1-2
CDR3 DNA: TGTGCCATCCAACGGGACCAGGGGGGCTACACCTTC
CDR3 protein: CAIQRDQGGYTF

V gene: TRBV25-1
clone size: few
D gene: NA
J gene: TRBJ2-3
CDR3 DNA: TGTGCCAGCAGTGAAAGACAACCTTGGGGCACAGATACGCAGTATTTT
CDR3 protein: CASSERQPWGTDTQYF

V gene: TRBV29-1
clone size: many
D gene: TRBD1
J gene: TRBJ2-7
CDR3 DNA: TGCAGCGCTGGACAGGGGTTATTTTACGAGCAGTACTTC
CDR3 protein: CSAGQGLFYEQYF

V gene: TRBV12-3/TRBV12-4
clone size: once
D gene: NA
J gene: TRBJ2-3
CDR3 DNA: TGTGCCAGCAGTTTGACTCCAGATACGCAGTATTTT
CDR3 protein: CASSLTPDTQYF

V gene: TRBV7-9
clone size: NA
D gene: NA
J gene: TRBJ2-7
CDR3 DNA: TGTGCCAGCAGCTTAGATTGGGGGGGACACCACGGGGAGCAGTACTTC
CDR3 protein: CASSLDWGGHHGEQYF

V gene: TRBV6-6
clone size: NA
D gene: TRBD2
J gene: TRBJ2-5
CDR3 DNA: TGTGCCAGCCAGCGACTAGCGGAAGAGACCCAGTACTTC
CDR3 protein: CASQRLAEETQYF

V gene: TRBV4-1
clone size: NA
D gene: TRBD1
J gene: TRBJ1-3
CDR3 DNA: TGCGCCAGCAGCCAAGGAGGGGGCCAGTCTGGAAACACCATATATTTT
CDR3 protein: CASSQGGGQSGNTIYF

V gene: TRBV4-3
clone size: NA
D gene: NA
J gene: TRBJ2-3
CDR3 DNA: TGCGCCAGCAGCCAAGATCGGGAAAACGGAGCCGGGGATACGCAGTATTTT
CDR3 protein: CASSQDRENGAGDTQYF

V gene: TRBV7-6
clone size: NA
D gene: NA
J gene: TRBJ2-1
CDR3 DNA: TGTGCCAGCAGCTTAGCGTGGGCTAACGAGCAGTTCTTC
CDR3 protein: CASSLAWANEQFF

V gene: TRBV14
clone size: NA
D gene: NA
J gene: TRBJ2-1
CDR3 DNA: TGTGCCAGCAGCCAAGAGGGCAGGGACCCTTACAATGAGCAGTTCTTC
CDR3 protein: CASSQEGRDPYNEQFF